A single T cell receptor beta chain is shown here with its context. It was with 60 Vbeta and 13 Jbeta primers that the PCR ran. Study processing details: Counted up in a later analysis, unique TCR beta chains came to approximately 83 million, with around 10 million shared. The table came from immunoSEQ multiplex PCR; TCRdb's copy has only in-frame clones and leaves some out. Clone size and the V and J calls come from that table; the DNA yielded D and trimming. The data hold some 200,000 clones, with 55% to 75% observed a single time. This CDR3 has 11 residues. Germline V CDR1 and CDR2: SGHAT, FQDESV (reference sequence). Trimming cost V 5 bases and J 5 bases, with 4 bases left between them. The sample comes from a study of cytomegalovirus exposure and HLA in healthy donors. Study context: Earlier work reported 95 million to 130 million unique TCR beta sequences from approximately 180 million T cells.

Sequencing was carried out using PBMCs. The chain employs TRBV11-1 and TRBJ2-1; D gene unclear. The receptor comes from a man between 40 and 49 years old in good health and CMV-seropositive. Here the CDR3 reads CASSADNEQFF. The CDR3, as DNA: TGTGCCAGCAGCGCGGACAATGAGCAGTTCTTC.